This TCR beta chain is drawn from a study of OX40 agonist ivuxolimab in advanced cancers. As for the study in general: The group had a mean age of roughly 56 years, ranged from about 20 to 79, and was approximately 81% male.

The CDR3 sequence is 16 residues long. CDR1 LNHNV and CDR2 YYDKDF come from the germline V gene (reference sequence). Trimming stripped 1 base from V and 0 bases from J, with 10 bases between. The protocol was immunoSEQ multiplex PCR, while the TCRdb copy is restricted to in-frame clones and leaves out a portion. The table has about 17,000 clones, roughly 78% seen once. The chain recombines TRBV15 with TRBJ2-1; D tentatively reads TRBD1 or TRBD2 (5 bases each). The source is an adult with an advanced solid tumor such as melanoma, head and neck, liver or kidney cancer. Sequences were derived from CD4+ or CD8+ T cells sorted from blood, sampled in a trial of the OX40 agonist ivuxolimab. The CDR3 nucleotides read TGTGCCACCAGCAGAGGTTCCGGGACCTCCTACAATGAGCAGTTCTTC. As protein: CATSRGSGTSYNEQFF. Variable domain in full (rest from reference TRBV15 and TRBJ2-1): DAMVIQNPRYQVTQFGKPVTLSCSQTLNHNVMYWYQQKSSQAPKLLFHYYDKDFNNEADTPDNFQSRRPNTSFCFLDIRSPGLGDTAMYLCATSRGSGTSYNEQFFGPGTRLTVL.